The 11 T cell receptor beta chains in this list originate from one sample, sequenced in a study of T cells in Graves' hyperthyroidism and ophthalmopathy. TCR beta CDR3 region amplification was performed from RNA transcripts. The HTBI primer set was used in a first-round RT-PCR of the TCR CDR3. Each CDR3 protein is one row after TCRdb ran MiXCR on the multiplex PCR reads. The sample holds about 760,000 distinct CDR3 sequences, roughly a third seen once. The sample taken for sequencing was blood. These receptors were obtained from a woman aged 40 to 50 with Graves' hyperthyroidism.

V is TRBV7-3 and J is TRBJ2-5; perhaps D is TRBD1 or TRBD2 (6 bases each). Trimming took 1 base from V and 5 from J, leaving 11 bases between them. Germline V lookup: CDR1 SGHTA, CDR2 FQGTGA. This CDR3 is built from 14 residues. The CDR3 reads CASSLNPGAETQYF. The CDR3 region has the DNA TGTGCCAGCAGCTTAAATCCGGGGGCGGAGACCCAGTACTTC.

This clonotype was observed a few times. The chain combines TRBV27 with TRBJ2-7; tentative D call: TRBD1 (6 bases). The germline gives CDR1 MNHEY, CDR2 SMNVEV (reference sequence). The length of the CDR3 is 16 residues. The V and J ends lost 6 bases and 6 bases respectively, with 24 bases between them. CDR3 in amino acids: CASSPIQGTSLSEQYF. The CDR3 coding sequence is TGTGCCAGCAGCCCCATTCAAGGGACATCCCTCTCCGAGCAGTACTTC.

The V call is TRBV7-2, the J call TRBJ1-4, with 10 bases fitting TRBD1. This CDR3 contains 18 residues. Germline assignment: CDR1 SGHTA and CDR2 FQGNSA. Trimming cost V 5 bases and J 5 bases; bases outside gene matches: 14. The CDR3 region is CASSQDRDRGAGNEKLFF. The CDR3 nucleotides read TGTGCCAGCAGCCAAGACCGGGACAGGGGAGCAGGAAATGAAAAACTGTTTTTT.

The CDR3 loop reads CASSPPGESYEQYF. The CDR3 DNA is TGTGCCAGCTCACCACCGGGGGAGTCCTACGAGCAGTACTTC. The chain links TRBV18 to TRBJ2-7, with D perhaps assigned TRBD1 or TRBD2 (5 bases each). Germline-derived CDR1 and CDR2 are KGHSH and LQKENI. This CDR3 spans 14 amino acids. Trimming shortened V by 0 bases and J by 1 base, and 7 bases separated the two germline ends.

V and J are TRBV12-3 or TRBV12-4 and TRBJ1-3; tentatively, D is TRBD1 (5 bases). The V gene lost 3 bases and the J gene lost 1 base, with 13 bases spanning the gap. The length of the CDR3 is 16 residues. The CDR3 loop is CASSFFPRGSGNTIYF. The CDR3, as DNA: TGTGCCAGCAGTTTCTTCCCCCGGGGGTCTGGAAACACCATATATTTT.

The chain employs TRBV5-4 and TRBJ2-5; 10 nucleotides agree with TRBD2. Germline V gives CDR1 SGHNT, CDR2 YYREEE (reference sequence). Germline trimming cut 4 bases from V and 1 base from J; bases unmatched to any gene: 7. The CDR3 runs to 16 residues. The DNA for the CDR3 is TGTGCCAGCAGCCGAACTAGCGGGGACCCCCAAGAGACCCAGTACTTC. This codes for CASSRTSGDPQETQYF.

This clonotype was counted many times. This CDR3 reads CAISEYRGGSPLHF. For the CDR3, the DNA is TGTGCCATCAGTGAATACAGGGGGGGTTCACCCCTCCACTTT. The V gene is TRBV10-3, the J gene TRBJ1-6; 8 nucleotides match TRBD1. The V segment lost 3 bases and the J segment 9 bases; nucleotides outside the gene matches: 4. The CDR3 spans 14 residues. Germline V gene sequence: CDR1 ENHRY, CDR2 SYGVKD.

Of note for this clonotype: In this CDR3 the conserved last residue, phenylalanine or tryptophan, is missing, so a read error is likely. The limits of the CDR3 on the DNA are not certain, so only TCRdb's listed CDR3 is given. The V gene is TRBV7-9, the J gene TRBJ1-6. From germline, CDR1 is SEHNR and CDR2 FQNEAQ (reference sequence). The CDR3 is 8 amino acids in total, end residues counted. The CDR3 spells CTSSSNNR.

This clonotype showed up many times. V usage is TRBV7-9 and J usage is TRBJ1-1, with a weak D call TRBD1 (5 bases). CDR3 length: 14 amino acids. Trimming removed 1 base at V and 2 bases at J, with 8 bases between. The germline CDR1 and CDR2 sequences are SEHNR and FQNEAQ (reference sequence). The CDR3, as DNA: TGTGCCAGCAGCTTAGGACAGCCTAACACTGAAGCTTTCTTT. This encodes CASSLGQPNTEAFF.

In its sample, this clonotype was seen many times. The chain employs TRBV10-3 and TRBJ1-2; possibly TRBD1 for D (5 bases). This CDR3 region has 11 residues. V was trimmed by 5 bases and J by 4 bases, leaving 5 bases between them. The germline V gene has CDR1 ENHRY and CDR2 SYGVKD. CDR3 protein: CAISTGYGYTF. The CDR3 nucleotides read TGTGCCATCAGTACAGGCTATGGCTACACCTTC.

J is TRBJ2-7 and V is TRBV4-1; a weak D match, TRBD2 (6 bases). Germline assignment: CDR1 MGHRA and CDR2 YSYEKL. The V and J ends lost 1 base and 1 base respectively, with 14 bases between them. The CDR3 runs to 16 residues. The CDR3 protein is CASSQGTDGGSYEQYF. The DNA of the CDR3 is TGCGCCAGCAGCCAAGGTACGGACGGAGGGTCCTACGAGCAGTACTTC.